The T cell receptor (beta chain) under discussion was sequenced for a study of cytomegalovirus exposure and HLA in healthy donors. Across the study: Assignment to the Caucasian-associated ancestry cluster applied to around 80% of the approximately 380 genotyped donors. Whole-study results and caveats: 87-base-pair reads could not separate some V segments, including TRBV6-2 and TRBV6-3. In an earlier analysis, about 87% or about 30%: the productive usage of most TCR beta V segments. Immune exposure information available was restricted to CMV serostatus.

The primer mix had 60 Vbeta and 13 Jbeta primers. Some clones are missing from TCRdb's copy, which holds only in-frame ones; the method was immunoSEQ multiplex PCR. The sample yields fewer than 200,000 clones, about nine tenths seen once. The germline gives CDR1 SGHNT, CDR2 YYREEE (reference sequence). The CDR3 length is 15 residues. J gave up 2 bases and V 7 bases, and 10 bases lay outside the gene matches. As concerns this clone: The antigen is unknown.

This receptor was obtained from a boy under 10 years old in good health and CMV-seronegative. Sequencing was done on a sample of PBMCs. The chain uses TRBV5-4 and TRBJ2-7, with 9 bases matching TRBD1. The CDR3 DNA follows: TGTGCCAGCGGACCAGGACAGGGGCCAACCTACGAGCAGTACTTC. Translation gives CASGPGQGPTYEQYF. The entire variable domain, with the rest obtained from reference TRBV5-4 and TRBJ2-7, is as follows: ETGVTQSPTHLIKTRGQQVTLRCSSQSGHNTVSWYQQALGQGPQFIFQYYREEENGRGNFPPRFSGLQFPNYSSELNVNALELDDSALYLCASGPGQGPTYEQYFGPGTRLTVT.